Sequencing of this TCR beta chain was carried out in a study of cytomegalovirus exposure and HLA in healthy donors. Clones were read by immunoSEQ multiplex PCR, and TCRdb kept only the in-frame ones, dropping some. The sample gives hundreds of thousands of clones, approximately 90% of which show up once; about 0.9% is in the top ten. General study points: Clusters of TCRs from the first cohort tended to co-occur in the approximately 130 validation repertoires (as a later analysis found).

Germline loops: CDR1 MNHEY, CDR2 SMNVEV (reference sequence). The CDR3 has 14 amino acids. V gave up 5 bases and J gave up 3 bases, with 13 bases separating them. A word on this clone: What it binds is not known.

The V call is TRBV27, the J call TRBJ2-5; D remains ambiguous. The sample comprised PBMCs. The sequence derives from a woman between 18 and 30 years old in good health and CMV-seronegative. Here the CDR3 reads CASSVSGVKETQYF. CDR3 bases: TGTGCCAGCAGTGTGTCTGGAGTGAAAGAGACCCAGTACTTC.